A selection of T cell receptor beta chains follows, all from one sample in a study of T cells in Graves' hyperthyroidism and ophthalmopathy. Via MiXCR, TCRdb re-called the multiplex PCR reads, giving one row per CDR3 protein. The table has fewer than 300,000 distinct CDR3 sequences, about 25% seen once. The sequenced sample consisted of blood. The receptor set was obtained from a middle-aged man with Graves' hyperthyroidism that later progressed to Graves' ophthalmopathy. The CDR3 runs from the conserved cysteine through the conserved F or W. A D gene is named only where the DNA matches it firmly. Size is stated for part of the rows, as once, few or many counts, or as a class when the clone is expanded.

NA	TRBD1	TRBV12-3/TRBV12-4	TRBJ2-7	TGTGCCAGCAGCGGGACAGGGGTGAGGTACGAGCAGTACTTC	CASSGTGVRYEQYF
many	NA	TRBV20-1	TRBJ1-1	TGCAGTGCTAGAGACGGCGGGAAAAACACTGAAGCTTTCTTT	CSARDGGKNTEAFF
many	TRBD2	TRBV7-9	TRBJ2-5	TGTGCCAGCAGAACCCCGGGACTAGACAAAGAGACCCAGTACTTC	CASRTPGLDKETQYF
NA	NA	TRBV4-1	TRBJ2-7	TGCGCCAGCAGCCAAAGAACAGGCTGGGACGAGCAGTACTTC	CASSQRTGWDEQYF
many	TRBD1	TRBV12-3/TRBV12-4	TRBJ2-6	TGTGCCAGCAGGGTACAGGGGATAAGCTCTGGGGCCAACGTCCTGACTTTC	CASRVQGISSGANVLTF
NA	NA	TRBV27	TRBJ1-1	TGTGCCAGCAGTTGGTATGGAGAGACTGAAGCTTTCTTT	CASSWYGETEAFF
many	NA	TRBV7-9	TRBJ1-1	TGTGCCAGCAGCTCGGGCGAGGGGGGGAACACTGAAGCTTTCTTT	CASSSGEGGNTEAFF
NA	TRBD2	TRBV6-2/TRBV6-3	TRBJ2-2	TGTGCCAGCAAAAGGAGACGACTAGCGGGAGCTACTGAGGCCGGGGAGCTGTTTTTT	CASKRRRLAGATEAGELFF
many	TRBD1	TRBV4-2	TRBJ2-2	TGTGCCAGCAGCGCTACAGGGGCAACGGACACCGGGGAGCTGTTTTTT	CASSATGATDTGELFF
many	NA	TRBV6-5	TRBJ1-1	TGTGCCAGCAGCACATCCCGGACACCCAAAGCTTTCTTT	CASSTSRTPKAFF
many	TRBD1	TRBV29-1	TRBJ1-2	TGCAGCGTTCCGGACAGGGACTATGGCTACACCTTC	CSVPDRDYGYTF
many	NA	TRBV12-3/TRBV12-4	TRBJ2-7	TGTGCCAGCAGAAGACACGACGTAGGATACGAGCAGTACTTC	CASRRHDVGYEQYF
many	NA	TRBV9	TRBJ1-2	TGTGCCAGCGCCGGACACAACTATGGCTACACCTTC	CASAGHNYGYTF
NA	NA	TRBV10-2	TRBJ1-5	TGCGCCAGCAGTGTGGGAGGAGATAGCAATCAGCCCCAGCATTTT	CASSVGGDSNQPQHF